This T cell receptor (beta chain) was found in a study of CD8 T cells in ankylosing spondylitis. Study results and limitations: Disease-linked clones bore a CD8+ phenotype, appearing relatively rarely in peripheral blood. Several highly homologous variants made up a TCR beta motif that seemed to typify ankylosing spondylitis blood.

Using quantitative 5'-RACE with molecular barcodes, the authors made TCR beta libraries. TCRdb re-called the 5' RACE reads through MiXCR, storing one row per CDR3 protein. The data contain about 540,000 distinct CDR3 sequences, approximately 12% of them singletons. Comments on this clonotype: Its cognate antigen is unknown.

Germline V gene lookup returns CDR1 SGHDT and CDR2 YYEEEE. The CDR3 length is 16 residues. Trimming left V 4 bases short and J 4 bases short, with 19 bases between. The V gene is TRBV5-6, the J gene TRBJ2-3; D remains ambiguous. Sequencing was performed on blood, either unsorted or a sorted T cell fraction (not recorded which). The origin of this receptor is a male donor with ankylosing spondylitis. CDR3 amino acids: CASSPLMRMTSDTQYF. The CDR3 nucleotides are TGTGCCAGCAGCCCCCTTATGAGAATGACCTCAGATACGCAGTATTTT.